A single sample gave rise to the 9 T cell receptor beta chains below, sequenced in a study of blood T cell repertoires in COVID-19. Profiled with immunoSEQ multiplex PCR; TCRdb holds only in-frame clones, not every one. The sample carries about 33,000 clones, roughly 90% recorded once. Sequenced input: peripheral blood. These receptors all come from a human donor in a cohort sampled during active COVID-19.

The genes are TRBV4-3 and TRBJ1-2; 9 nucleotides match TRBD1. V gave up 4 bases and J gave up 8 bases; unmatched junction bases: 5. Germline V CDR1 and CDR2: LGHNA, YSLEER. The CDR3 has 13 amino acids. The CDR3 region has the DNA TGCGCCAGCAGCCCCGGACAGGGGAGCGGCTACACCTTC. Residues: CASSPGQGSGYTF.

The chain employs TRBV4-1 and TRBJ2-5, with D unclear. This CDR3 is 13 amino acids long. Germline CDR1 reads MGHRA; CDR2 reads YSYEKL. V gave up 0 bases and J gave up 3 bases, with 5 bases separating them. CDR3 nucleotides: TGCGCCAGCAGCCAAGACGGTGAAGAGACCCAGTACTTC. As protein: CASSQDGEETQYF.

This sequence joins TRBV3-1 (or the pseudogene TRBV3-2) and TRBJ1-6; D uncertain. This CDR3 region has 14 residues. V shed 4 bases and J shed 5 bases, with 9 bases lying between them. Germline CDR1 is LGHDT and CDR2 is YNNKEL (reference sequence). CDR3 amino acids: CASSRPQNNSPLHF. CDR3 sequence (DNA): TGTGCCAGCAGCCGGCCGCAGAATAATTCACCCCTCCACTTT.

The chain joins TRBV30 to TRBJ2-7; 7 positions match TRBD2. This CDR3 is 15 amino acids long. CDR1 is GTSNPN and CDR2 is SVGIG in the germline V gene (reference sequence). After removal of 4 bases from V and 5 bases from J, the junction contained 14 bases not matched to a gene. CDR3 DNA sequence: TGTGCCTGGATTACTGGCGGGGGTCTTACTGACGAGCAGTACTTC. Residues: CAWITGGGLTDEQYF.

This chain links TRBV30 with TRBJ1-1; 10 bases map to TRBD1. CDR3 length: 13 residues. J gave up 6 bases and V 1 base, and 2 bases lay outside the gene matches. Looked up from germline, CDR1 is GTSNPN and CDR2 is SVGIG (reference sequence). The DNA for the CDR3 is TGTGCCTGGAGTGGGGACAGGGGACCTGAAGCTTTCTTT. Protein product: CAWSGDRGPEAFF.

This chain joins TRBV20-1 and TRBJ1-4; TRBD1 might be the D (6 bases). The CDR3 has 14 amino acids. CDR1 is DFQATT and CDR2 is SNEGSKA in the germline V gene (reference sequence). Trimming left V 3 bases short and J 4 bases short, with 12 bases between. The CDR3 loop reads CSASAGGDNEKLFF. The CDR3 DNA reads TGCAGTGCTAGTGCGGGGGGCGATAATGAAAAACTGTTTTTT.

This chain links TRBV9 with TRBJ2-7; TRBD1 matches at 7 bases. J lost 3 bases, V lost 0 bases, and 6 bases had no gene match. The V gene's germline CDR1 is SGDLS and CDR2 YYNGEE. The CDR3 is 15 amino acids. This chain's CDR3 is CASSVGDRLSYEQYF. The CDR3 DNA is TGTGCCAGCAGCGTAGGGGACAGATTGAGCTACGAGCAGTACTTC.

The CDR3 DNA reads as TGTGCCAGCAGCAGGGGACTAGCGGGAATGTCGGATACGCAGTATTTT. Translating it yields CASSRGLAGMSDTQYF. The chain carries TRBV21-1 and TRBJ2-3; TRBD2 is taken as the D call from the table, unchecked against the DNA. TRBV21-1 is a pseudogene. This CDR3 is built from 16 residues.

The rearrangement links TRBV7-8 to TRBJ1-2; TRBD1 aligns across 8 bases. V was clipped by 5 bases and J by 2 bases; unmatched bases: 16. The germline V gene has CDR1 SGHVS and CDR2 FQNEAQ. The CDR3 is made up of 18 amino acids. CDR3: CASSTMTGDAERNYGYTF. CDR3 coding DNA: TGTGCCAGCAGCACCATGACAGGGGACGCGGAGAGAAACTATGGCTACACCTTC.